This TCR beta chain was found in a study of blood T cell repertoires in COVID-19. Study in general: In each case, the material was cDNA or gDNA derived from T cells, B-cell-depleted T cells, or PBMCs.

This CDR3 comprises 16 residues. The V segment lost 0 bases and the J segment 4 bases; nucleotides outside the gene matches: 3. Per the germline V gene, CDR1 is LNHNV and CDR2 is YYDKDF (reference sequence). Clones were sequenced by immunoSEQ multiplex PCR, and TCRdb holds only the in-frame ones, with some missing. The table includes roughly 250,000 clones, 75% to 90% detected once. Sample: PBMCs or T cells enriched from blood (not recorded which). The source of this sequence is a woman aged 35 to 49 with acute COVID-19. V and J are TRBV15 and TRBJ2-1; 10 bases match TRBD2. The DNA for the CDR3 is TGTGCCACCAGCAGAGATCTAGCGGGAGCGTACAATGAGCAGTTCTTC. Encoded protein: CATSRDLAGAYNEQFF. Complete variable domain (other parts from reference TRBV15 and TRBJ2-1): DAMVIQNPRYQVTQFGKPVTLSCSQTLNHNVMYWYQQKSSQAPKLLFHYYDKDFNNEADTPDNFQSRRPNTSFCFLDIRSPGLGDTAMYLCATSRDLAGAYNEQFFGPGTRLTVL.